What follows are 20 T cell receptor beta chains derived from one specimen sequenced in a study of patients and donors after allogeneic stem cell transplantation. From the RT-PCR reads, TCRdb called clonotypes with MiXCR, one entry per CDR3 protein. The sample records around 160,000 distinct CDR3 sequences, 30% being singletons. Sequencing was done on a sample of blood, either unsorted or a sorted T cell fraction (not recorded which). The receptor source for this set is a human donor who was either an allogeneic HSCT recipient or a stem cell or donor lymphocyte infusion donor (not recorded which). It is not recorded whose cells these are; they may come from a transplant donor.

The sample holds many counts of this clonotype. At one boundary the junction diverges from the germline segment, which might be a read error. The V and J genes are TRBV20-1 and TRBJ2-1, with 7 bases lining up with TRBD1. The CDR3 loop spans 14 amino acids. Per germline, CDR1 DFQATT and CDR2 SNEGSKA (reference sequence). CDR3 protein: CSARTGQDYNEQFF. The CDR3 DNA is TGCAGCGCTAGGACAGGACAGGATTACAATGAGCAGTTCTTC.

The chain joins TRBV4-3 to TRBJ2-1; no clear D gene. V lost 1 base and J lost 4, with 8 bases in between. CDR3 size: 14 residues. Germline values: CDR1 LGHNA, CDR2 YSLEER. DNA of the CDR3: TGCGCCAGCAGCCAAGGGATCCCGTACAATGAGCAGTTCTTC. This codes for CASSQGIPYNEQFF.

This clonotype was observed many times. In DNA form, the CDR3 reads TGCGCCAGCAGGTCGACACCTCAAGAGACCCAGTACTTC. It yields the protein CASRSTPQETQYF. The gene calls are TRBV5-1 and TRBJ2-5; D gene ambiguous. The CDR3 runs 13 residues. Between the trimmed V and J ends, which lost 5 bases and 2 bases, there was a span of 10 bases. The germline V gene has CDR1 SGHRS and CDR2 YFSETQ.

This clonotype was detected ten times or more. This chain links TRBV15 with TRBJ1-5; D ambiguous. Trimming shortened V by 1 base and J by 0 bases, and 10 bases separated the two germline ends. The germline gives CDR1 LNHNV, CDR2 YYDKDF (reference sequence). The CDR3 loop spans 16 amino acids. CDR3 sequence (DNA): TGTGCCACCAGCAGAGTAAGCGGCGATAGCAATCAGCCCCAGCATTTT. Protein product: CATSRVSGDSNQPQHF. Full variable domain (remainder filled in from reference TRBV15 and TRBJ1-5): DAMVIQNPRYQVTQFGKPVTLSCSQTLNHNVMYWYQQKSSQAPKLLFHYYDKDFNNEADTPDNFQSRRPNTSFCFLDIRSPGLGDTAMYLCATSRVSGDSNQPQHFGDGTRLSIL.

This clonotype was recorded at least ten times. V is TRBV27 and J is TRBJ1-5, with 9 positions matching TRBD1. This CDR3 has 16 residues. V lost 6 bases and J lost 3; bases outside the gene matches: 9. Germline loops: CDR1 MNHEY, CDR2 SMNVEV (reference sequence). The CDR3 region is CASRDLQGALNQPQHF. CDR3 DNA: TGTGCCAGCAGAGATTTACAGGGGGCCCTCAATCAGCCCCAGCATTTT.

This clonotype was seen repeatedly, ten times or more. The rearrangement uses TRBV6-2 or TRBV6-3 and TRBJ1-6; 9 bases line up with TRBD1. Per the germline V gene, CDR1 is MNHEY and CDR2 is SVGEGT. The trim removed 6 bases at V and 9 bases at J, leaving 6 bases unmatched. The CDR3 is made up of 14 amino acids. DNA of the CDR3: TGTGCCAGCAGACCCACAGGGGGCGCTTCACCCCTCCACTTT. This codes for CASRPTGGASPLHF.

This chain joins TRBV12-3 or TRBV12-4 and TRBJ2-2, with unresolved D. Trimming removed 1 base at V and 3 bases at J, with 9 bases between. The CDR3 extends over 15 amino acids. CDR3 region: CASSLEVRYTGELFF. In DNA form, the CDR3 reads TGTGCCAGCAGTTTAGAGGTGCGGTACACCGGGGAGCTGTTTTTT.

The chain links TRBV5-5 to TRBJ1-1; TRBD1 is a possible D gene (5 bases). Germline-derived CDR1 and CDR2 are SGHKS and YYEKEE (reference sequence). V was pared by 1 base and J by 5 bases, with 15 bases between. This CDR3 has 15 amino acids. The CDR3 DNA is TGTGCCAGCAGCTTGAGCTGGGGGGGAGGAACTGAAGCTTTCTTT. Protein product: CASSLSWGGGTEAFF.

The J gene is TRBJ1-1, the V gene TRBV6-5, with 10 bases lining up with TRBD1. Germline lookup yields CDR1 MNHEY and CDR2 SVGAGI. The CDR3 has 16 amino acids. J lost 4 bases, V lost 0 bases, and 5 bases had no gene match. The CDR3 protein is CASSYSGGTGVTEAFF. The DNA for the CDR3 is TGTGCCAGCAGTTACTCAGGAGGGACAGGGGTCACTGAAGCTTTCTTT.

Turning to this clonotype: At one end, the junction sequence differs from germline, possibly due to a read error. The chain is built from TRBV7-7 and TRBJ2-3; 10 positions agree with TRBD2. Germline CDR1 SSHAT, CDR2 FNYEAQ (reference sequence). This CDR3 is built from 17 residues. CDR3 bases: TGTGCTAGCAGCTTAGAAGTCGGGACTAGCGGCACAGATACGCAGTATTTT. Protein sequence: CASSLEVGTSGTDTQYF.

This clonotype turned up a few times. The chain recombines TRBV15 with TRBJ2-5, with 9 bases identical to TRBD1. The CDR3 runs to 14 residues. V was pared by 5 bases and J by 5 bases, with 6 bases of the junction left unmatched. Germline loops: CDR1 LNHNV, CDR2 YYDKDF (reference sequence). The CDR3, as DNA: TGTGCCACCAGCCAGGGACAGGGAAGGGAGACCCAGTACTTC. As protein: CATSQGQGRETQYF.

The table lists this clonotype with many counts. The chain combines TRBV4-2 with TRBJ1-2; 10 bases fit TRBD1. The CDR3 runs 17 residues. V lost 4 bases, J lost 2 bases, and 10 bases stayed unmatched. In germline, CDR1 is LGHNA, CDR2 YNFKEQ. The CDR3 sequence: CASSLHAGTGVNYGYTF. CDR3 nucleotide sequence: TGTGCCAGCAGCCTTCACGCCGGGACAGGGGTGAACTATGGCTACACCTTC.

This clonotype was seen a single time. The chain combines TRBV7-2 with TRBJ1-2, with TRBD1 identical over 9 bases. In germline, CDR1 is SGHTA, CDR2 FQGNSA. This CDR3 comprises 14 residues. V shed 5 bases and J 7 bases; nucleotides not matched to a gene: 8. CDR3 sequence reads: CASSKPGQGFGYTF. CDR3 DNA sequence: TGTGCCAGCAGCAAACCGGGACAGGGCTTTGGCTACACCTTC. The full variable domain, completed using reference TRBV7-2 and TRBJ1-2, is GAGVSQSPSNKVTEKGKDVELRCDPISGHTALYWYRQSLGQGLEFLIYFQGNSAPDKSGLPSDRFSAERTGGSVSTLTIQRTQQEDSAVYLCASSKPGQGFGYTFGSGTRLTVV.

Comment on this clonotype: No conserved phenylalanine or tryptophan ends this CDR3, so it is likely a read error. The DNA is omitted, as the CDR3 cannot be located on it reliably, and the CDR3 follows TCRdb's listing. The genes are TRBV21-1 and TRBJ1-6; the table's D call, TRBD1, was not checked against the DNA. TRBV21-1 is shown as a pseudogene. The CDR3 numbers 15 amino acids, ends counted. The CDR3 here is CASRELTAHNSPLHL.

The V call is TRBV6-5, the J call TRBJ2-4, with D perhaps matching TRBD2 (5 bases). Germline V gives CDR1 MNHEY, CDR2 SVGAGI. V was clipped by 2 bases and J by 7 bases, with 12 bases between them. The CDR3 is 14 residues long. Here the CDR3 reads CASSYGGRRNIQYF. The DNA for the CDR3 is TGTGCCAGCAGTTACGGTGGCAGGAGGAACATTCAGTACTTC.

This clonotype was counted between two and nine times. The chain couples TRBV25-1 to TRBJ2-1, with TRBD2 as a possible D gene (5 bases). This CDR3 is 16 amino acids long. With 2 bases removed from V and 4 bases from J, the gap between germline ends came to 15 bases. Germline CDR1 is MGHDK and CDR2 is SYGVNS. CDR3 loop: CASSEAGGSAYNEQFF. The CDR3 DNA reads as TGTGCCAGCAGTGAAGCCGGCGGGTCAGCATACAATGAGCAGTTCTTC.

This clonotype was observed a handful of times. The chain carries TRBV28 and TRBJ2-7; TRBD2 matches at 8 bases. CDR1 is MDHEN and CDR2 is SYDVKM in the germline V gene. J gave up 4 bases and V 3 bases, and 5 bases lay outside the gene matches. The CDR3 consists of 14 residues. The CDR3: CASSFSGSRYEQYF. As DNA, the CDR3 is TGTGCCAGCAGTTTCAGCGGGAGTCGGTACGAGCAGTACTTC.

The chain recombines TRBV27 with TRBJ2-3, with 12 positions matching TRBD2. Germline V CDR1 and CDR2: MNHEY, SMNVEV (reference sequence). This CDR3 has 16 residues. The ends lost 7 bases at V and 3 bases at J; junction bases unmatched: 8. The CDR3 nucleotides are TGTGCCAGCAAAAGGGGTACTAGCGGGAGGACAGATACGCAGTATTTT. Translation: CASKRGTSGRTDTQYF.

The J gene is TRBJ1-1, the V gene TRBV7-8; 12 bases are a match to TRBD1. This CDR3 contains 17 residues. The germline gives CDR1 SGHVS, CDR2 FQNEAQ. V dropped 0 bases and J dropped 5; count of bases not matched to a gene: 7. Here the CDR3 reads CASSLARGQGAGTEAFF. The CDR3 nucleotides are TGTGCCAGCAGCTTAGCCCGGGGACAGGGGGCTGGAACTGAAGCTTTCTTT.

V gene TRBV6-5 combines with J gene TRBJ2-7, with 13 bases lining up with TRBD2. The germline V gene encodes CDR1 MNHEY and CDR2 SVGAGI. The CDR3 totals 19 residues. The ends lost 0 bases at V and 4 bases at J; junction bases unmatched: 12. The CDR3 sequence is CASSYSIRGGLAGAYEQYF. In DNA, the CDR3 is TGTGCCAGCAGTTACTCGATCCGGGGCGGACTAGCGGGAGCTTACGAGCAGTACTTC.